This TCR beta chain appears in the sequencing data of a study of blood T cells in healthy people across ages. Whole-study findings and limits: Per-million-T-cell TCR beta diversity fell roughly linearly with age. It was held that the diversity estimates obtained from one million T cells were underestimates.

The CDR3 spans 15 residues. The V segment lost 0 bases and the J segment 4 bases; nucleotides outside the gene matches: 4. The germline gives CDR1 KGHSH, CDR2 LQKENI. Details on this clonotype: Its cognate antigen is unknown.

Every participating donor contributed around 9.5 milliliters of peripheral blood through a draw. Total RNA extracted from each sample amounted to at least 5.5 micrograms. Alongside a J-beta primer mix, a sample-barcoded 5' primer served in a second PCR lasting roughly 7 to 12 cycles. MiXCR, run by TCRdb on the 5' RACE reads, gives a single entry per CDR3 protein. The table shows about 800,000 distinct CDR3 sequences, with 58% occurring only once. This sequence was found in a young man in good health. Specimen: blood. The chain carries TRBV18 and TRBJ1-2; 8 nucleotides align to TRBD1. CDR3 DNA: TGTGCCAGCTCACCACCGTTGGGACAGGCCTATGGCTACACCTTC. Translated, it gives CASSPPLGQAYGYTF.